The entry below describes one T cell receptor beta chain. Its antigen is unknown. Assay used: immunoSEQ multiplex PCR; TCRdb lists only in-frame clones, some missing. The sample carries about 140,000 clones, roughly 90% recorded once. This specimen belongs to a study of T cell responses to AZD1222 COVID-19 vaccine. Unmatched junction bases numbered 14, after V lost 2 bases and J lost 5 bases. The CDR3 spans 19 residues. Germline assignment: CDR1 SGHTA and CDR2 FQGTGA. Study conclusions and caveats: Targeting of unmutated variant regions was reportedly seen in nearly half of spike-specific TCRs. Seropositivity was recorded at baseline in only 6 or 7 AZD1222 recipients.

The source is an adult in good health. Sequenced here: peripheral blood, sampled on day 0 of AZD1222 vaccination. The V call is TRBV7-3, the J call TRBJ2-3, with 12 bases fitting TRBD2. The CDR3 here is CASSLFRLAGATRGDTQYF. CDR3 bases: TGTGCCAGCAGCTTATTTCGACTAGCGGGAGCTACCCGGGGAGATACGCAGTATTTT.